The clone carrying this T cell receptor beta chain was seen repeatedly, ten times or more. No antigen is known for it. The TCR cDNA carried a universal primer site and UMIs from 5'RACE template switching. TCRdb re-analysed the 5' RACE reads in MiXCR, keeping a single row per CDR3 protein. The data contain 350,000 to 450,000 distinct CDR3 sequences, 6.2% of them seen just once; the ten biggest clones take up 15%. The data are from a study of T cells after yellow fever vaccination. General study points: A faster peak, day 5 versus 15, was reached by the weaker secondary response. Only a small proportion of the clonotypes turned up in both the CD4 and the CD8 compartments, likely arising from convergent recombination.

After removal of 0 bases from V and 5 bases from J, the junction contained 3 bases not matched to a gene. CDR3 length equals 14 residues. The germline gives CDR1 ENHRY, CDR2 SYGVKD. The specimen comprised PBMCs, sampled 5 days after the yellow fever booster vaccination. The gene calls are TRBV10-3 and TRBJ2-5; 7 nucleotides match TRBD1. The sequence came from a young man who received the YFV17D yellow fever vaccine. In DNA, the CDR3 is TGTGCCATCAGTGAGTCGGACAGGCCGGAGACCCAGTACTTC. This translates into CAISESDRPETQYF.